The next 23 T cell receptor beta chains were all read from a single sample in a study of blood T cell repertoires in COVID-19. The protocol was immunoSEQ multiplex PCR, while the TCRdb copy is restricted to in-frame clones and leaves out a portion. The sample carries around 500,000 clones, roughly 85% recorded once. The sequenced sample was peripheral blood. These receptors originate from a human donor in a cohort sampled during active COVID-19.

The rearrangement joins TRBV11-2 to TRBJ2-3, with 7 bases matching TRBD2. With 5 bases clipped from V and 0 bases from J, the junction kept 8 bases outside the gene matches. The CDR3 covers 16 residues. Germline lookup yields CDR1 SGHAT and CDR2 FQNNGV. CDR3 nucleotides: TGTGCCAGCAGCCCCCGGCTAGCGGAAAGCACAGATACGCAGTATTTT. This translates into CASSPRLAESTDTQYF. Using reference TRBV11-2 and TRBJ2-3 for the parts outside the CDR3, the full variable domain is EAGVAQSPRYKIIEKRQSVAFWCNPISGHATLYWYQQILGQGPKLLIQFQNNGVVDDSQLPKDRFSAERLKGVDSTLKIQPAKLEDSAVYLCASSPRLAESTDTQYFGPGTRLTVL.

V and J are TRBV5-8 and TRBJ2-3; no clear D gene. Germline V gives CDR1 SGHTS, CDR2 YDEGEE. The CDR3 sequence is 14 residues long. V dropped 4 bases and J dropped 0 bases, with 9 bases sitting between them. Here the CDR3 reads CASSHHFSTDTQYF. The DNA of the CDR3 is TGTGCCAGCAGCCACCACTTCAGCACAGATACGCAGTATTTT. The full variable domain, with the rest looked up from reference TRBV5-8 and TRBJ2-3, is EAGVTQSPTHLIKTRGQQATLRCSPISGHTSVYWYQQALGLGLQFLLWYDEGEERNRGNFPPRFSGRQFPNYSSELNVNALELEDSALYLCASSHHFSTDTQYFGPGTRLTVL.

V is TRBV7-8 and J is TRBJ1-4; 8 bases are a match to TRBD1. The CDR3 totals 18 residues. J gave up 8 bases and V 1 base, and 15 bases lay outside the gene matches. The V gene's germline CDR1 is SGHVS and CDR2 FQNEAQ. The CDR3 DNA follows: TGTGCCAGCAGCTTAGTTCAGGGGGCGGCGATTGAAGGAGAAAAACTGTTTTTT. It is translated as CASSLVQGAAIEGEKLFF.

This chain joins TRBV3-1 (or the pseudogene TRBV3-2) and TRBJ2-1; 8 positions match TRBD2. Germline trimming cut 0 bases from V and 5 bases from J; bases unmatched to any gene: 6. CDR1 is LGHDT and CDR2 is YNNKEL in the germline V gene (reference sequence). This CDR3 contains 16 residues. The CDR3: CASSQDLVAGNNEQFF. The CDR3 nucleotides read TGTGCCAGCAGCCAAGATTTGGTAGCGGGAAACAATGAGCAGTTCTTC.

This clone has only a few counts. The rearrangement joins TRBV15 to TRBJ2-1; 10 positions agree with TRBD2. Germline V gene data show CDR1 as LNHNV and CDR2 as YYDKDF (reference sequence). The V segment lost 0 bases and the J segment 5 bases; nucleotides outside the gene matches: 4. The CDR3 spans 16 residues. The DNA for the CDR3 is TGTGCCACCAGCAGAGAGGGTAGCGGGAGGCACAATGAGCAGTTCTTC. It is translated as CATSREGSGRHNEQFF.

This chain joins TRBV3-1 (or the pseudogene TRBV3-2) and TRBJ1-4; TRBD1 agrees at 9 bases. Germline values: CDR1 LGHDT, CDR2 YNNKEL (reference sequence). The ends lost 4 bases at V and 8 bases at J; junction bases unmatched: 8. The CDR3 spans 15 residues. CDR3 sequence: CASSLPGTGWEKLFF. CDR3 coding DNA: TGTGCCAGCAGCCTACCCGGGACAGGGTGGGAAAAACTGTTTTTT.

The rearrangement links TRBV19 to TRBJ1-4, with D perhaps matching TRBD1 (5 bases). CDR1 is LNHDA and CDR2 is SQIVND in the germline V gene (reference sequence). Trimming pared 8 bases from V and 3 bases from J, leaving 22 bases between. The CDR3 spans 17 residues. Here the CDR3 DNA reads TGTGCCAGTTCACTGAGGACCCGCGGAGGGGCTAATGAAAAACTGTTTTTT. Amino acids: CASSLRTRGGANEKLFF.

Of note for this clone: Other nucleotide sequences from this sample produce the same CDR3. This chain uses TRBV6-2 or TRBV6-3 with TRBJ2-7; no clear D. Germline V CDR1 and CDR2: MNHEY, SVGEGT. CDR3 length: 14 residues. V was cut by 2 bases and J by 3 bases, with 11 bases left in between. The CDR3 protein is CASSYDRGGYEQYF. The DNA for the CDR3 is TGTGCCAGCAGTTACGACCGCGGTGGCTACGAGCAGTACTTC.

V gene TRBV11-1 combines with J gene TRBJ2-4; 8 bases align to TRBD2. The CDR3 is 15 residues long. V was clipped by 1 base and J by 4 bases; unmatched bases: 3. Per the germline V gene, CDR1 is SGHAT and CDR2 is FQDESV (reference sequence). The CDR3 DNA follows: TGTGCCAGCAGCTTAGTTCGCGGGGGGAAAAACATTCAGTACTTC. This translates into CASSLVRGGKNIQYF.

V and J are TRBV7-2 and TRBJ2-7; 10 bases line up with TRBD2. Trimming removed 1 base from V and 6 bases from J; junction bases left unmatched: 3. This CDR3 has 14 amino acids. Germline CDR1 is SGHTA and CDR2 is FQGNSA. CDR3 in DNA: TGTGCCAGCAGCTTAGAAGGACTAGCGGTCGAGCAGTACTTC. Translation: CASSLEGLAVEQYF.

V and J are TRBV15 and TRBJ2-7, with 9 bases that match TRBD1. This CDR3 is 16 amino acids long. The germline gives CDR1 LNHNV, CDR2 YYDKDF (reference sequence). V shed 0 bases and J 3 bases; nucleotides not matched to a gene: 6. The CDR3 here is CATSRDLTGGLYEQYF. The CDR3 DNA reads as TGTGCCACCAGCAGAGATCTTACAGGGGGCCTCTACGAGCAGTACTTC. The variable domain in full, with the rest retrieved from reference TRBV15 and TRBJ2-7, is DAMVIQNPRYQVTQFGKPVTLSCSQTLNHNVMYWYQQKSSQAPKLLFHYYDKDFNNEADTPDNFQSRRPNTSFCFLDIRSPGLGDTAMYLCATSRDLTGGLYEQYFGPGTRLTVT.

As concerns this clone: Other DNA sequences from this sample encode an identical CDR3 as well. The chain links TRBV5-1 to TRBJ2-1; D is perhaps TRBD2 (8 bases). Germline lookup yields CDR1 SGHRS and CDR2 YFSETQ. Trimming cost V 5 bases and J 4 bases, with 19 bases left between them. This CDR3 spans 16 amino acids. The DNA for the CDR3 is TGCGCCAGCAGTCCAGGGGGACTAGAGCCTTACAATGAGCAGTTCTTC. The encoded protein is CASSPGGLEPYNEQFF.

The rearrangement links TRBV19 to TRBJ2-3; 11 positions agree with TRBD2. Germline lookup yields CDR1 LNHDA and CDR2 SQIVND (reference sequence). The CDR3 totals 20 residues. Trimming took 10 bases from V and 0 from J; bases not matched to a gene: 21. Written as DNA, the CDR3 is TGTGCCATTTCAGGGGCAGCGGGACTAGCGGCGCACCCTAGCACAGATACGCAGTATTTT. As protein: CAISGAAGLAAHPSTDTQYF.

The chain joins TRBV19 to TRBJ2-3, with 9 bases fitting TRBD2. The germline CDR1 and CDR2 sequences are LNHDA and SQIVND (reference sequence). The CDR3 has 14 residues. V gave up 6 bases and J gave up 0 bases; unmatched junction bases: 1. CDR3 sequence (DNA): TGTGCCAGTAGCGCGGGGGGGAGCACAGATACGCAGTATTTT. Its protein product is CASSAGGSTDTQYF.

The rearrangement uses TRBV12-5 and TRBJ2-1; TRBD2 is a possible D gene (7 bases). Germline V gene sequence: CDR1 LGHNT, CDR2 FRNRAP. Trimming pared 5 bases from V and 1 base from J, leaving 12 bases between. The CDR3 totals 15 residues. This CDR3 reads CASGGGAASYNEQFF. The CDR3 DNA is TGTGCTAGTGGTGGGGGGGCGGCGTCCTACAATGAGCAGTTCTTC.

This clone was detected once. This sequence joins TRBV5-1 and TRBJ2-1; tentatively, D is TRBD1 (5 bases). The germline gives CDR1 SGHRS, CDR2 YFSETQ. Deletions cut 0 bases from V and 6 bases from J, with 19 bases between. The CDR3 loop spans 17 amino acids. CDR3 bases: TGCGCCAGCAGCTTGGTATGGGGCGTTAGTAAGGGCAATGAGCAGTTCTTC. Translating it yields CASSLVWGVSKGNEQFF.

CDR3: CASSYWNTEAFF. The DNA of the CDR3 is TGTGCCAGCAGCTACTGGAACACTGAAGCTTTCTTT. The chain has TRBV5-6 and TRBJ1-1; D gene ambiguous. V was pared by 3 bases and J by 1 base, with 4 bases between. The CDR3 is 12 residues long. CDR1 is SGHDT, CDR2 YYEEEE, per germline.

The chain carries TRBV30 and TRBJ1-2, with 7 bases that match TRBD1. CDR3 length equals 13 residues. Germline V gene sequence: CDR1 GTSNPN, CDR2 SVGIG (reference sequence). After removal of 4 bases from V and 5 bases from J, the junction contained 7 bases not matched to a gene. The CDR3 here is CAWKRGQKYGYTF. The CDR3 DNA reads as TGTGCCTGGAAGAGGGGGCAAAAATATGGCTACACCTTC.

The chain is built from TRBV7-9 and TRBJ2-2; the match to TRBD1 covers 10 bases. Losses at the gene ends were 3 bases for V and 7 bases for J; bases not matched to a gene: 5. Germline CDR1 is SEHNR and CDR2 is FQNEAQ (reference sequence). This CDR3 is 15 amino acids long. The CDR3 nucleotides are TGTGCCAGCAGCTTGGGACAGGGGATCGGCGGGGAGCTGTTTTTT. Amino acid sequence: CASSLGQGIGGELFF. Full variable domain (rest looked up from reference TRBV7-9 and TRBJ2-2): DTGVSQNPRHKITKRGQNVTFRCDPISEHNRLYWYRQTLGQGPEFLTYFQNEAQLEKSRLLSDRFSAERPKGSFSTLEIQRTEQGDSAMYLCASSLGQGIGGELFFGEGSRLTVL.

The chain carries TRBV4-2 and TRBJ2-1; 15 bases are a match to TRBD2. Germline CDR1 and CDR2: LGHNA and YNFKEQ. This CDR3 is 16 amino acids long. Trimming cost V 4 bases and J 8 bases; bases outside gene matches: 6. The CDR3 region has the DNA TGTGCCAGCAGCCGAGGACTAGCGGGAGGGACTGATGAGCAGTTCTTC. Protein sequence: CASSRGLAGGTDEQFF.

V and J are TRBV29-1 and TRBJ2-5, with 7 bases identical to TRBD1. V lost 7 bases to trimming and J lost 2 bases; unmatched junction nucleotides: 4. The CDR3 contains 12 residues. Germline V gene lookup returns CDR1 SQVTM and CDR2 ANQGSEA. CDR3 nucleotide sequence: TGCAGCGCGACAGGGCTTCAAGAGACCCAGTACTTC. As protein: CSATGLQETQYF. Complete variable domain (other parts from reference TRBV29-1 and TRBJ2-5): SAVISQKPSRDICQRGTSLTIQCQVDSQVTMMFWYRQQPGQSLTLIATANQGSEATYESGFVIDKFPISRPNLTFSTLTVSNMSPEDSSIYLCSATGLQETQYFGPGTRLLVL.

This clone appeared a single time. The CDR3 spells CASIPSAGGPVNEQFF. CDR3 nucleotides: TGTGCCAGCATCCCGTCGGCGGGAGGGCCGGTCAATGAGCAGTTCTTC. The V gene is TRBV11-2, the J gene TRBJ2-1; TRBD2 agrees at 9 bases. J was trimmed by 6 bases and V by 7 bases; bases with no gene match: 13. CDR1 SGHAT and CDR2 FQNNGV come from the germline V gene. This CDR3 spans 16 amino acids.

The chain is built from TRBV4-3 and TRBJ1-5; 7 bases are a match to TRBD1. CDR1 and CDR2 from the germline V gene are LGHNA and YSLEER. With V trimmed by 4 bases and J by 5 bases, 8 bases remained unmatched. This CDR3 is 15 amino acids long. The CDR3 spells CASSPDRVGDQPQHF. The DNA for the CDR3 is TGCGCCAGCAGCCCCGACAGGGTAGGGGATCAGCCCCAGCATTTT.